Listed here are 22 T cell receptor beta chains from one sample, sequenced in a study of early T cells in non-severe SARS-CoV-2 infection. TCRdb used MiXCR to reprocess the 5' RACE reads, holding one entry per CDR3 protein. The table shows tens of thousands of distinct CDR3 sequences, with roughly 10% occurring only once. Sequencing input: whole blood. These receptors all stem from an adult who was a healthcare worker with PCR-confirmed SARS-CoV-2 infection or an uninfected control (not recorded which).

This clonotype was counted a few times. This chain links TRBV29-1 with TRBJ2-3; D uncertain. The germline V gene has CDR1 SQVTM and CDR2 ANQGSEA. This CDR3 contains 12 residues. The ends were cut back, 8 bases at V and 5 bases at J, with 14 bases in the middle. The CDR3 reads CSPKTPGDTQYF. The CDR3, as DNA: TGCAGCCCGAAGACTCCTGGAGATACGCAGTATTTT.

This chain's CDR3 is CASSLIGGGTYEQYF. In DNA form, the CDR3 reads TGTGCCAGCAGCTTAATTGGAGGGGGGACCTACGAGCAGTACTTC. The chain has TRBV7-3 and TRBJ2-7; D is tentatively TRBD1 or TRBD2 (6 bases each). The V end was cut by 1 base, the J end by 2 bases, with 12 bases between. This CDR3 region has 15 residues. CDR1 is SGHTA, CDR2 FQGTGA, per germline.

The sample holds many counts of this clonotype. One end of the junction varies from germline; a read error may be responsible. The chain is built from TRBV19 and TRBJ2-3; tentatively, D is TRBD2 (5 bases). CDR3 length: 8 residues. From germline, CDR1 is LNHDA and CDR2 SQIVND (reference sequence). CDR3 nucleotides: TGTGCCGGGAGTAGATATCTATTT. It yields the protein CAGSRYLF.

This clonotype occurred a few times. J is TRBJ1-2 and V is TRBV7-2, with unresolved D. The CDR3 spans 12 residues. The V gene's germline CDR1 is SGHTA and CDR2 FQGNSA. Trimming took 5 bases from V and 2 from J, leaving 6 bases between them. The DNA for the CDR3 is TGTGCCAGCAGCGCGGTGAACTATGGCTACACCTTC. It is translated as CASSAVNYGYTF.

In regard to this clonotype: A much larger clone lies a single base off, so this may be a read error. The rearrangement uses TRBV6-5 and TRBJ2-7; TRBD1 matches at 7 bases. Germline assignment: CDR1 MNHEY and CDR2 SVGAGI. The CDR3 is 15 amino acids. The CDR3 reads CASSNPRTGSCEQYF. The CDR3 DNA sequence: TGTGCCAGCAGTAACCCTCGGACAGGTTCCTGCGAGCAGTACTTC.

This clonotype was observed at least ten times. The rearrangement joins TRBV29-1 to TRBJ2-1, with a tentative D call TRBD2 (5 bases). The CDR3 covers 11 residues. Trimming left V 0 bases short and J 12 bases short, with 9 bases between. Germline values: CDR1 SQVTM, CDR2 ANQGSEA. CDR3: CSVEEDLRQFF. In DNA form, the CDR3 reads TGCAGCGTTGAAGAGGACTTACGGCAGTTCTTC.

The rearrangement joins TRBV4-2 to TRBJ1-1, with D perhaps matching TRBD1 (6 bases). CDR1 and CDR2 from the germline V gene are LGHNA and YNFKEQ. The CDR3 extends over 14 amino acids. Deletions cut 5 bases from V and 1 base from J, with 11 bases between. CDR3 loop: CASSEHRANTEAFF. In DNA form, the CDR3 reads TGTGCCAGCAGCGAACACAGGGCGAACACTGAAGCTTTCTTT.

This clonotype was counted at least ten times. This chain links TRBV12-3 or TRBV12-4 with TRBJ1-4; perhaps TRBD1 as D (5 bases). The CDR3 runs to 13 residues. Trimming removed 6 bases from V and 5 bases from J, with 10 bases in between. The CDR3, as DNA: TGTGCCAGCAGGAGGGGCGAGAATGAAAAACTGTTTTTT. Protein sequence: CASRRGENEKLFF.

This clonotype has a count of ten or more. The chain recombines TRBV5-1 with TRBJ1-1, with TRBD1 matching over 7 bases. Germline V gene sequence: CDR1 SGHRS, CDR2 YFSETQ. The CDR3 runs 15 residues. Germline trimming cut 4 bases from V and 1 base from J; bases unmatched to any gene: 7. CDR3 loop: CASSGRQGANTEAFF. The CDR3 DNA follows: TGCGCCAGCAGCGGACGACAGGGAGCGAACACTGAAGCTTTCTTT.

The J gene is TRBJ1-2, the V gene TRBV4-2; maybe TRBD1 (6 bases). Germline V CDR1 and CDR2: LGHNA, YNFKEQ. This CDR3 contains 17 residues. V lost 0 bases and J lost 3, with 17 bases in between. The CDR3 here is CASSQDNRGLPDYGYTF. As DNA, the CDR3 is TGTGCCAGCAGCCAAGATAACCGGGGGCTCCCCGACTATGGCTACACCTTC.

In this sample, this clonotype turned up many times. V gene TRBV5-1 combines with J gene TRBJ2-5; 10 bases map to TRBD1. The CDR3 has 14 amino acids. Germline V gene sequence: CDR1 SGHRS, CDR2 YFSETQ. The V segment lost 3 bases and the J segment 3 bases; nucleotides outside the gene matches: 2. CDR3 in amino acids: CASSSGTGEETQYF. DNA of the CDR3: TGCGCCAGCAGCTCAGGGACAGGGGAAGAGACCCAGTACTTC.

This clonotype was found many times. The J gene is TRBJ2-7, the V gene TRBV7-2; 10 positions agree with TRBD2. Germline trimming cut 5 bases from V and 1 base from J; bases unmatched to any gene: 8. The CDR3 runs to 16 residues. In germline, CDR1 is SGHTA, CDR2 FQGNSA. This chain's CDR3 is CASSRSGGLASYEQYF. The CDR3, as DNA: TGTGCCAGCAGCCGGTCCGGGGGACTAGCGTCCTACGAGCAGTACTTC.

Points on this clonotype: One base away lies a much larger clone, so this may be a sequencing read error. The V and J genes are TRBV6-1 and TRBJ1-6; 9 bases are a match to TRBD1. With 7 bases clipped from V and 6 bases from J, the junction kept 4 bases outside the gene matches. There are 14 residues in the CDR3. CDR1 and CDR2 (germline): MNHNS, SASEGT. CDR3 bases: TGTGCCAGCACCCAGACAGGGGGTAATTCACCCCTCCACTTT. Amino acids: CASTQTGGNSPLHF.

Many counts were recorded for this clonotype. The chain is built from TRBV12-3 or TRBV12-4 and TRBJ2-7; 7 bases fit TRBD1. This CDR3 is 12 amino acids long. Germline trimming cut 6 bases from V and 7 bases from J; bases unmatched to any gene: 6. CDR3 bases: TGTGCCAGCAGCTCAGGGGGTGGTGAGCAGTACTTC. As protein: CASSSGGGEQYF.

This clonotype was observed at least ten times. The chain joins TRBV10-3 to TRBJ2-1; TRBD1 is a possible D gene (5 bases). This CDR3 contains 15 residues. CDR1 and CDR2 (germline): ENHRY, SYGVKD. Trimming stripped 3 bases from V and 0 bases from J, with 9 bases between. The CDR3 coding sequence is TGTGCCATCAGTGAAAGACAGAACTCCTACAATGAGCAGTTCTTC. Translation: CAISERQNSYNEQFF.

On this clonotype: A read error may produce the germline difference seen at one junction end. The V call is TRBV2, the J call TRBJ1-5, with D possibly matching TRBD1 (5 bases). CDR1 is SNHLY and CDR2 is FYNNEI in the germline V gene. CDR3 size: 17 residues. CDR3 region: CASSEALHGASHQPQHF. The CDR3 DNA is TGTGCCAGCAGTGAAGCGCTTCACGGGGCTAGCCATCAGCCCCAGCATTTT. The whole variable domain, filled in from reference TRBV2 and TRBJ1-5, reads EPEVTQTPSHQVTQMGQEVILRCVPISNHLYFYWYRQILGQKVEFLVSFYNNEISEKSEIFDDQFSVERPDGSNFTLKIRSTKLEDSAMYFCASSEALHGASHQPQHFGDGTRLSIL.

The sample holds many counts of this clonotype. The CDR3 DNA is TGTGCCAGCAGAGTACAGGGGTTCTATGGCTACACCTTC. Residues: CASRVQGFYGYTF. This chain uses TRBV5-4 with TRBJ1-2, with 7 bases aligning to TRBD1. The V segment lost 5 bases and the J segment 4 bases; nucleotides outside the gene matches: 5. Germline CDR1 reads SGHNT; CDR2 reads YYREEE (reference sequence). The CDR3 is 13 amino acids.

The chain joins TRBV20-1 to TRBJ2-7; 11 nucleotides align to TRBD2. Germline V gives CDR1 DFQATT, CDR2 SNEGSKA (reference sequence). The CDR3 runs 19 residues. Trimming took 0 bases from V and 1 from J; bases not matched to a gene: 14. CDR3 loop: CSARDSRGASGRMSYEQYF. As DNA, the CDR3 is TGCAGTGCTAGAGATAGTAGAGGGGCTAGCGGGAGGATGTCCTACGAGCAGTACTTC.

This clonotype was seen many times. The gene calls are TRBV21-1 and TRBJ1-4. TRBV21-1 corresponds to a pseudogene. The CDR3 is 13 residues long. CDR3 residues: CASDLDRNEKLFF. CDR3 bases: TGTGCCAGCGATTTGGACCGAAATGAAAAACTGTTTTTT.

The sample holds a few counts of this clonotype. The rearrangement links TRBV5-1 to TRBJ2-1; 16 bases fit TRBD2. This CDR3 is built from 19 residues. Trimming removed 4 bases from V and 2 bases from J; junction bases left unmatched: 9. Germline V gene lookup returns CDR1 SGHRS and CDR2 YFSETQ. DNA for the CDR3: TGCGCCAGCAGCACCCAACCGGGACTAGCGGGAGGGCCCTACAATGAGCAGTTCTTC. It encodes CASSTQPGLAGGPYNEQFF.

This clonotype came up many times. J is TRBJ2-1 and V is TRBV12-5; 9 bases align to TRBD1. Germline CDR1 and CDR2: LGHNT and FRNRAP. The CDR3 extends over 11 amino acids. Losses at the gene ends were 3 bases for V and 16 bases for J; bases not matched to a gene: 4. The CDR3 bases are TGTGCTAGTGGTTTTACAGGGGGCGAATTCTTC. It specifies CASGFTGGEFF.

In this sample, this clonotype turned up many times. The chain uses TRBV11-2 and TRBJ1-1; no clear D gene. V lost 5 bases and J lost 7, with 14 bases in between. CDR1 is SGHAT and CDR2 is FQNNGV in the germline V gene. The CDR3 is 13 residues long. The CDR3 reads CASSTSRVNEAFF. DNA of the CDR3: TGTGCCAGCAGCACGAGCCGGGTGAATGAAGCTTTCTTT.